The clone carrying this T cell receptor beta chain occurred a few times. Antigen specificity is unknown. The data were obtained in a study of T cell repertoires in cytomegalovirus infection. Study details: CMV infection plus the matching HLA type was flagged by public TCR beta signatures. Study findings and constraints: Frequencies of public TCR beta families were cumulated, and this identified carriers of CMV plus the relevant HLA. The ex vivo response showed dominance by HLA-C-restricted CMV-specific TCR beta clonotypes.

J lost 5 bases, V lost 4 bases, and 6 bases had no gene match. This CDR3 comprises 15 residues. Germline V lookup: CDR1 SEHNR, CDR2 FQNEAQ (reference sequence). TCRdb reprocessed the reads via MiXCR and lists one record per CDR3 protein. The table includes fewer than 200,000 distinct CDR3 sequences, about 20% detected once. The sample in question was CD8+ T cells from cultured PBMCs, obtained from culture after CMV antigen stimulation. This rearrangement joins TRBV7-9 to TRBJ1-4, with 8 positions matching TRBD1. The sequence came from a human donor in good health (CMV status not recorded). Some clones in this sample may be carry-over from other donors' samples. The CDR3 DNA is TGTGCCAGCAGCTCCCCAGGGGGCCCAAATGAAAAACTGTTTTTT. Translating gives CASSSPGGPNEKLFF. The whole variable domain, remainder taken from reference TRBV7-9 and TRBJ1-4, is DTGVSQNPRHKITKRGQNVTFRCDPISEHNRLYWYRQTLGQGPEFLTYFQNEAQLEKSRLLSDRFSAERPKGSFSTLEIQRTEQGDSAMYLCASSSPGGPNEKLFFGSGTQLSVL.